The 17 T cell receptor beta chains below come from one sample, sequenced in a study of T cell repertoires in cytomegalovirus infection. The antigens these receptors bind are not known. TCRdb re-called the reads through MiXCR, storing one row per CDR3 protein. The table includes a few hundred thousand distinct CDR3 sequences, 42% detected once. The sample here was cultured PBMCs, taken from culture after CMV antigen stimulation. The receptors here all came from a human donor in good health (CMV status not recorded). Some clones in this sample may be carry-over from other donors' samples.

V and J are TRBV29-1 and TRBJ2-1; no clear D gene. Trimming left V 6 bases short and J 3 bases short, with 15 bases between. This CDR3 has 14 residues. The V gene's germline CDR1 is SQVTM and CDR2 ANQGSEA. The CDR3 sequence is CSVLRSLDYNEQFF. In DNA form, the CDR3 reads TGCAGCGTCCTAAGGAGTCTAGACTACAATGAGCAGTTCTTC.

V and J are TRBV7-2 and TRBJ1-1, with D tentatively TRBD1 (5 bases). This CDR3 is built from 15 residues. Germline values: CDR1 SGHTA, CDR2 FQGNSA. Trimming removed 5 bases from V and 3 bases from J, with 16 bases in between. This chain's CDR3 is CASSIWQGRDTEAFF. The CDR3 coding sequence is TGTGCCAGCAGCATATGGCAGGGAAGGGACACTGAAGCTTTCTTT.

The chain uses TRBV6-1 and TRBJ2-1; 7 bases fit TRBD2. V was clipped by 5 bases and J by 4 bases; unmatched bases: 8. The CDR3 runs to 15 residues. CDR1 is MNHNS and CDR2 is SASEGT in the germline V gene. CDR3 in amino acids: CASSYRRELYNEQFF. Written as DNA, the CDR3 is TGTGCCAGCAGTTACAGGCGGGAGCTTTACAATGAGCAGTTCTTC.

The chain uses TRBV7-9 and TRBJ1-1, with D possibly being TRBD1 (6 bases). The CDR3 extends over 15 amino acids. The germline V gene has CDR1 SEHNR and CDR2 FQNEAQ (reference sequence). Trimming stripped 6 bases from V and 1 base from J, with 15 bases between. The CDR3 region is CASRGGGSQNTEAFF. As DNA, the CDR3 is TGTGCCAGCAGGGGGGGGGGCAGCCAGAACACTGAAGCTTTCTTT.

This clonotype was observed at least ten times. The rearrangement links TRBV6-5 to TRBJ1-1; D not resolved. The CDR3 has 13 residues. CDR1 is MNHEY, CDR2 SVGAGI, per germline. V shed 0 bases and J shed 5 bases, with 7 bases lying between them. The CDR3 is CASSYSKGTEAFF. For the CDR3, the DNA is TGTGCCAGCAGTTACTCGAAAGGGACTGAAGCTTTCTTT.

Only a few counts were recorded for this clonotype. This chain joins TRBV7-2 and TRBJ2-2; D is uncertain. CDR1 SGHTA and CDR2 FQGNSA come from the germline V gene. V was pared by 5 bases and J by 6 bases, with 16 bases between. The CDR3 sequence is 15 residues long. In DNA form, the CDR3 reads TGTGCCAGCAGCGCGGACCTCTACGCGTCCGGGGAGCTGTTTTTT. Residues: CASSADLYASGELFF.

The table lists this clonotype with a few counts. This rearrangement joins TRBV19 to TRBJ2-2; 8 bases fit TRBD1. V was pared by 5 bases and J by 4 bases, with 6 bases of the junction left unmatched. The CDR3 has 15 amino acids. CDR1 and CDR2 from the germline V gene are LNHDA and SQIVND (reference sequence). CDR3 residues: CASSFQGAPTGELFF. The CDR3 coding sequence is TGTGCCAGTAGTTTCCAGGGGGCGCCCACCGGGGAGCTGTTTTTT.

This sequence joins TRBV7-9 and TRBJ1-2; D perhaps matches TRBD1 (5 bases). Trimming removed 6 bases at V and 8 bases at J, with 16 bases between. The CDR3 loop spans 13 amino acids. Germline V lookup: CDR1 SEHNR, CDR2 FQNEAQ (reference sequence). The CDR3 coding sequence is TGTGCCAGCAGGGGCTCGGGACTCGTGGGCTACACCTTC. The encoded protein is CASRGSGLVGYTF.

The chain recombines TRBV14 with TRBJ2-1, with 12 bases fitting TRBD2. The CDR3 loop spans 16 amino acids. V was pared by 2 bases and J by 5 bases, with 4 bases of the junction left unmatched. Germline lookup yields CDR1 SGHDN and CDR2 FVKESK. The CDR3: CASSQLLAGGDNEQFF. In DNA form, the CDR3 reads TGTGCCAGCAGCCAACTCCTAGCGGGAGGGGACAATGAGCAGTTCTTC.

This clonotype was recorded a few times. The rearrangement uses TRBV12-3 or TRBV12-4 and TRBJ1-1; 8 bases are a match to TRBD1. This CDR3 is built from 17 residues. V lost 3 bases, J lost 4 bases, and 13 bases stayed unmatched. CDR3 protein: CASSLGVSRGPGTEAFF. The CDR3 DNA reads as TGTGCCAGCAGTTTGGGAGTGAGCAGGGGGCCGGGCACTGAAGCTTTCTTT.

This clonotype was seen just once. The CDR3 loop is CASSDLLWNQPQHF. CDR3 DNA: TGTGCCAGCAGTGACCTCCTGTGGAATCAGCCCCAGCATTTT. The gene calls are TRBV2 and TRBJ1-5, with D hard to call. Trimming pared 3 bases from V and 4 bases from J, leaving 10 bases between. The CDR3 runs 14 residues. CDR1 SNHLY and CDR2 FYNNEI come from the germline V gene.

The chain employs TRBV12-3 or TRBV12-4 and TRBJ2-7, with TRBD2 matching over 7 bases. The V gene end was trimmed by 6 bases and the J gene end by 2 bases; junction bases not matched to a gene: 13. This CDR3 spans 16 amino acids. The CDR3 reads CASSIGSGGGAYEQYF. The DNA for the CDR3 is TGTGCCAGCAGCATCGGATCGGGCGGGGGTGCCTACGAGCAGTACTTC.

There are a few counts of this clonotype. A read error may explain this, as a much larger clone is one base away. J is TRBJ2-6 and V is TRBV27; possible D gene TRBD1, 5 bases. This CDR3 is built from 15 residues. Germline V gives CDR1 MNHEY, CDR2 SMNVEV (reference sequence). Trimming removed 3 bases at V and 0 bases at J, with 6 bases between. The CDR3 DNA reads TGTGCCAGCAGTTTCGACAGCTCTGGGGCCAACGTCCTGACTTTC. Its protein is CASSFDSSGANVLTF. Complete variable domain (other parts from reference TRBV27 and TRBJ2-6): EAQVTQNPRYLITVTGKKLTVTCSQNMNHEYMSWYRQDPGLGLRQIYYSMNVEVTDKGDVPEGYKVSRKEKRNFPLILESPSPNQTSLYFCASSFDSSGANVLTFGAGSRLTVL.

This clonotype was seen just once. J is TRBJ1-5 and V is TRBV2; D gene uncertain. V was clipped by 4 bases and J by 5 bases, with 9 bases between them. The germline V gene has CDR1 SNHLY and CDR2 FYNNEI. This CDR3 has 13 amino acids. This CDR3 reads CASSVTGDQPQHF. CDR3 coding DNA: TGTGCCAGCAGTGTAACGGGAGATCAGCCCCAGCATTTT. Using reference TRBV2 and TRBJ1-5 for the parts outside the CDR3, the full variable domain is EPEVTQTPSHQVTQMGQEVILRCVPISNHLYFYWYRQILGQKVEFLVSFYNNEISEKSEIFDDQFSVERPDGSNFTLKIRSTKLEDSAMYFCASSVTGDQPQHFGDGTRLSIL.

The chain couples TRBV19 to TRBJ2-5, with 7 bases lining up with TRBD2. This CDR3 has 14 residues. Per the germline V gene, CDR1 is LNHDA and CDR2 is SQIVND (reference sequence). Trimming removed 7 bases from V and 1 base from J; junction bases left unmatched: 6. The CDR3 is CASKGGGGQETQYF. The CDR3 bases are TGTGCCAGTAAGGGCGGCGGGGGCCAAGAGACCCAGTACTTC. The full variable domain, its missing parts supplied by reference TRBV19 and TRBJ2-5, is DGGITQSPKYLFRKEGQNVTLSCEQNLNHDAMYWYRQDPGQGLRLIYYSQIVNDFQKGDIAEGYSVSREKKESFPLTVTSAQKNPTAFYLCASKGGGGQETQYFGPGTRLLVL.

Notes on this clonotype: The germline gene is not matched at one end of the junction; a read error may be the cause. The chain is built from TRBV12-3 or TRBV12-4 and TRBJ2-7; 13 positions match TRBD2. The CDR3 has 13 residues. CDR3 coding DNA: TGTGCCAGCAGTATTCGGACTAGCGGGAGCCCCGCCTTC. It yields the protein CASSIRTSGSPAF.

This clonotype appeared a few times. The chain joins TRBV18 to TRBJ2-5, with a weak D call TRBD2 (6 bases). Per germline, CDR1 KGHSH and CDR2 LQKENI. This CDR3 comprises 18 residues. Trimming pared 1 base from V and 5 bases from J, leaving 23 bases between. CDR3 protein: CASSPRIKTGVGLETQYF. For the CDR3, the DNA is TGTGCCAGCTCACCACGGATTAAGACGGGAGTTGGTTTGGAGACCCAGTACTTC.